Below are 3 T cell receptor beta chains sequenced from a single sample in a study of blood T cell repertoires in COVID-19. Assay: immunoSEQ multiplex PCR; the TCRdb copy retains only in-frame clones and omits some. The sample shows about 36,000 clones, 70% to 90% of them seen only once. Sequencing used peripheral blood. All receptors come from a human donor in a cohort sampled during active or convalescent COVID-19. The donor label of this sample is uncertain.

The chain recombines TRBV7-9 with TRBJ2-7; the D gene is possibly TRBD2 (6 bases). V was shortened by 5 bases and J by 4 bases, with 15 bases between the two germline ends. The CDR3 runs to 14 residues. Germline V gene lookup returns CDR1 SEHNR and CDR2 FQNEAQ (reference sequence). The CDR3 region has the DNA TGTGCCAGCAGCCCCGGGACTCTCACTTACGAGCAGTACTTC. Its protein is CASSPGTLTYEQYF.

The CDR3 DNA follows: TGTGCCTGGAGTGTAGCGAGCTGGACAGTCAATCAGCCCCAGCATTTT. Translated: CAWSVASWTVNQPQHF. V is TRBV30 and J is TRBJ1-5, with D perhaps TRBD1 (6 bases). Germline-derived CDR1 and CDR2 are GTSNPN and SVGIG (reference sequence). The CDR3 is 16 amino acids. V lost 0 bases to trimming and J lost 3 bases, with 15 bases between them.

The V and J genes are TRBV4-2 and TRBJ2-2; TRBD2 agrees at 8 bases. This CDR3 spans 17 amino acids. The V and J ends lost 0 bases and 7 bases, in that order; junction bases with no gene match: 10. Germline V gene data show CDR1 as LGHNA and CDR2 as YNFKEQ. The CDR3 here is CASSQEIAGTRGGELFF. The CDR3 DNA is TGTGCCAGCAGCCAAGAAATAGCGGGGACTCGGGGCGGGGAGCTGTTTTTT.